There are many counts of the clone carrying this T cell receptor beta chain. Its matching antigen is unknown. Germline CDR1 and CDR2: DFQATT and SNEGSKA (reference sequence). V was clipped by 6 bases and J by 5 bases, with 19 bases between them. The CDR3 has 15 residues. Every sequencing run produced over 180 million TCR-beta sequences, and the sequences from any one run covered 15-18 subjects. TCRdb analysed the 5' RACE reads with MiXCR anew, one entry per CDR3 protein. Here the sample spans about 40,000 distinct CDR3 sequences, around 15% being singletons. CD4+ or CD8+ T cells at a count of around 910,000 served as input for the sorted libraries. These data belong to a study of neurological immune-mediated disorders. Study-wide results and caveats: HTLV-1-associated myelopathy led in TCR clonal expansion, while multiple sclerosis ranked lowest, below healthy controls. Subjects shared no identical expanded-clone CDR3 amino acid sequences, suggesting private TCR-beta repertoires in all groups.

Sequenced material: CD4+ T cells from blood. This clonotype was sampled from a woman between 55 and 75 years old with HTLV-1-associated myelopathy (HAM/TSP). The chain employs TRBV20-1 and TRBJ2-2; perhaps TRBD1 as D (6 bases). The CDR3 sequence: CSADSTNDLTGELFF. For the CDR3, the DNA is TGCAGTGCGGACAGTACGAATGACTTAACCGGGGAGCTGTTTTTT.